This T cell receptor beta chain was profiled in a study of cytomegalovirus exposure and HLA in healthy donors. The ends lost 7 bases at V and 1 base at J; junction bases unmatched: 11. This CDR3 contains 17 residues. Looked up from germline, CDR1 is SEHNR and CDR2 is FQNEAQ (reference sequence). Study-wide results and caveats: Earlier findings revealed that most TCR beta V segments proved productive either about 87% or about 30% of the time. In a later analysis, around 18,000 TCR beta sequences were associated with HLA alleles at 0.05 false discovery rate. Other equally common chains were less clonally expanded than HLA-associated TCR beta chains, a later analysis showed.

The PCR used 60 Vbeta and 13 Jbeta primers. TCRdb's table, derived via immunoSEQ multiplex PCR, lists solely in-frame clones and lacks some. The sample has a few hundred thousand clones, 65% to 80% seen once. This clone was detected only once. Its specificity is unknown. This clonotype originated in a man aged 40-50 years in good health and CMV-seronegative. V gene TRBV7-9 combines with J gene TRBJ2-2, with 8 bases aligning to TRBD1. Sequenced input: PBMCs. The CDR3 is CASTYMSGTGNTGELFF. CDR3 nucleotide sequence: TGTGCCAGCACCTATATGTCCGGGACAGGGAACACCGGGGAGCTGTTTTTT.